This paragraph reports one T cell receptor (beta chain). Per individual sample, total RNA of at least 6 micrograms was extracted. The data are from a study of blood T cells in healthy people across ages. Next came a second PCR, run for about 7 to 12 cycles, which used a sample-barcoded 5' primer along with a J-beta primer mix. All cDNA molecules were each tagged by a template-switch adaptor with 12 random nucleotides. TCRdb re-derived calls from the 5' RACE reads in MiXCR, one entry per CDR3 protein. The data contain roughly 730,000 distinct CDR3 sequences, approximately 53% of them singletons. In germline, CDR1 is SGHTA, CDR2 FQGTGA. CDR3 length: 16 residues. Trimming stripped 5 bases from V and 4 bases from J, with 17 bases between.

The rearrangement uses TRBV7-3 and TRBJ2-2; tentative D call: TRBD1 (5 bases). Input material: blood. This TCR was recovered from a man in his forties in good health. CDR3 coding DNA: TGTGCCAGCAGCCCTGGGCAGGGCGGCGTCACCGGGGAGCTGTTTTTT. It specifies CASSPGQGGVTGELFF.